This T cell receptor (beta chain) stems from a study of cytomegalovirus exposure and HLA in healthy donors (dated by TCRdb to 2015 to 2018). In terms of the full investigation: An earlier analysis of some 500 of the donors reported 250 to 300 Gb of sequence data and some 120 million unique TCR beta sequences from about 180 million T cells. An early release covering around 630 HLA-typed donors comprised about 290 gigabases of sequencing data and approximately 85 million unique TCR sequences. Of the approximately 400 genotyped donors, over 65% fell in the genetic ancestry cluster associated with self-reported Caucasian donors. The study aimed to test whether cataloging public T cell receptors could reveal signatures of past pathogen exposure. The T cell repertoires of about 700 subjects were profiled by immunosequencing and related to cytomegalovirus serostatus. In addition to the first cohort of 666 subjects, a separate validation cohort of 100 to 150 different subjects was used. To predict cytomegalovirus infection status, the study brought together high-throughput TCR immunosequencing, statistical association of individual TCRs with disease status, and machine learning. A later analysis re-examined previously published TCR beta repertoires from around 670 donors and added high-resolution HLA genotyping to investigate patterns of TCR occurrence. In the later analysis, no new phenotypic data were used to find candidate immune exposures; instead, reliance was placed on TCR beta sequences and their occurrence across donors. An earlier analysis of 587 of the donors used high-throughput TCR beta sequencing to judge whether each TCR beta V gene segment behaved as functional or pseudogenic. Donor age, sex, ethnicity and CMV serostatus were collected together with the repertoire data. A later genetic analysis used genome-wide SNP genotypes for 398 of the 666 donors, treating that subset as a discovery cohort. Every repertoire in the discovery cohort had been generated on one and the same sequencing platform. Both class I and class II loci were covered by HLA typing, at four-digit resolution. The number of typed donors differed by locus: roughly 620-640 for A, B, C, DRB1 and DQB1; 500 to 550 for DQA1; fewer than 610 for DPA1; and some 470 for DPB1. A handful of DR-DQ haplotypes were handled as single units for association and clustering because linkage in the cohort was strong. On average, roughly 200,000 unique TCR beta nucleotide sequences were sequenced per donor among a few hundred genotyped donors of the cohort, with 15% to 20% of those sequences being non-productive.

In total, just over 650 healthy bone marrow donors made up the cohort. All cohort members were sampled while nominally healthy, although unrecorded immune exposures were likely present. The donor tested CMV seropositive and was one of the 289 seropositive cohort members. Every donor gave a peripheral blood sample, and the peripheral blood mononuclear cells from that sample were used for TCR beta sequencing. The Qiagen DNeasy Blood Extraction Kit was used to extract genomic DNA from the blood cell samples. This clone occurred a few times. Its antigen is currently not known. Base qualities are missing; no much larger clone stands one base away. Results the study describes overall, beyond this receptor: In a later analysis, TCR association rates were found to vary across HLA loci, with the most associated TCRs seen for DRB1 alleles and the fewest for HLA-C alleles. In vitro tests confirmed that three of the cytomegalovirus-associated TCR beta chains recognize cytomegalovirus antigens. According to the authors, the approach could potentially be generalized to other disease states and immunological phenotypes. Roughly uniform sequencing depth across donors was assumed in presence/absence analyses, although this assumption may not hold. Correlated functional status among segregating V segments might be attributable to linkage disequilibrium, but an unknown experimental factor could not be ruled out. Cytomegalovirus status was reported to be diagnosed by the classifier with high specificity and sensitivity in both the original and validation cohorts. The study gave a list of some 150 TCR beta chains associated with cytomegalovirus. The 87-base-pair reads could not distinguish some IMGT-functional V segments, including TRBV6-2 and TRBV6-3, so those segments were excluded. HLA typing was unavailable for some donors at each locus, so association tests used only the typed subset. In a later analysis, around 15,000 TCR beta sequences were associated with specific HLA alleles at a false discovery rate of 0.05. When HLA alleles, especially DR and DQ, strongly co-occurred, TCR associations were difficult to assign to individual alleles. For the cohort, immune exposure information was limited to CMV serostatus. While some public TCRs were present in many individuals, most TCR sequences turned up only very rarely across donors. An association between a missense DCLRE1C variant and V-gene and J-gene trimming of TCR beta chains was found in a later genetic analysis and replicated in an independent cohort. The earlier analysis of almost 600 of the donors excluded over 15 rarely observed V segments, including chromosome 9 orphons, because counts were too low. The cohort was sequenced for TCR beta chains only, and without alpha or paired-chain data the features that could be detected were limited. A cluster of highly shared sequence variants was judged likely to be a technical artifact of the sequencing pipeline. According to a later analysis, parvovirus B19, influenza, CMV and Epstein-Barr virus appeared linked to several top co-occurrence clusters. In an earlier analysis of around 600 of the donors, most TCR beta V segments appeared in productive rearrangements about 87% or about 30% of the time, broadly matching IMGT annotations. A later analysis found that most CMV-associated TCR beta chains appeared HLA-restricted, with HLA associations seemingly driven largely by CMV exposure. A further reported finding was that TCR beta sequences accurately predicted the HLA-A and HLA-B alleles for most subjects in the first cohort. In a later analysis, HLA-associated TCR beta chains were found to be more clonally expanded and to have lower generation probabilities than equally common non-associated chains. In a later genetic analysis, fewer N-insertions in productive TCRs were reported among donors in an Asian-associated ancestry cluster than the roughly 670-donor mean.

CDR3 length: 15 amino acids, cysteine to phenylalanine. Kept here is only the CDR3 DNA, which spans 45 bases and is read in frame from base 1. CDR1 LNHDA and CDR2 SQIVND are derived from the germline V gene (reference sequence). Trimming removed 4 bases from V and 0 bases from J; the gene matches leave 2 bases unexplained. The library relied on the immunoSEQ multiplex PCR assay. For the multiplex PCR, a mixture combining 60 forward primers for TCR Vbeta segments and 13 reverse primers for TCR Jbeta segments was used. The CDR3 region of rearranged TCR beta genes was amplified from genomic DNA with a multiplex PCR assay. The Illumina HiSeq System was used to sequence the amplified TCR beta libraries as 87-base-pair reads. The original pipeline was this. A later analysis counted about 82 million unique TCR beta chains across the approximately 700 repertoires, and roughly 9.9 million of these chains were shared by at least two donors. Raw reads were error-corrected and collapsed into unique sequences with a nearest-neighbor algorithm that merged closely related sequences to remove PCR and sequencing errors. CDR3 sequences were aligned to IMGT reference sequences to assign V, D and J gene segments. For a sequence to be retained, a match of at least six nucleotides to both a V gene segment and a J gene segment was required. Rearrangements were called productive when the CDR3 lacked stop codons and stayed in frame with V and J; all others were non-productive. Following IMGT convention, CDR3 was defined as the stretch from the second conserved V-encoded cysteine up to the conserved J-encoded phenylalanine. In an earlier analysis of more than 550 of the donors, sequences lacking an unambiguous match to a single V gene segment were excluded. An earlier analysis of over 450 of the donors classified V segments as functional when productive rearrangements were above 56.7% and as segregating when the standard deviation between donors was above 5%. A statistical classification framework was developed to diagnose cytomegalovirus status using the catalog of TCR beta chain sequences. In a later analysis, V and J genes were assigned by comparing TCR nucleotide sequences against IMGT/GENE-DB human TR gene sequences. The TCRdist pipeline was used in a later analysis to assign CDR3 sequences and most-parsimonious VDJ recombination scenarios. In a later analysis, each TCR beta chain was defined by its CDR3 amino acid sequence together with its V-gene family, and reads without a unique V-gene family were excluded. As a way to deal with suspected cross-contamination and a sequencing artifact, a later analysis dropped 450 to 700 nucleotide sequences that were highly shared and had low generation probability. In a later analysis, a clonal expansion index was calculated for each public chain from normalized within-repertoire ranks of inferred template counts. In a later analysis, generation probabilities were computed using a VDJ recombination model fitted to out-of-frame rearrangements, and the results were checked against IGoR. In a later analysis, TCR-TCR, TCR-HLA and TCR-CMV co-occurrence was scored with hypergeometric tests, and a repertoire-size bias correction was applied to TCR pairs. A later analysis estimated false discovery rates by permuting HLA or CMV assignments 20 times. A later analysis grouped co-occurring TCRs with DBSCAN, adding TCRdist sequence similarity when clustering within HLA-allele-positive subsets. Repertoires with fewer than 30,000 or more than 120,000 public chains were left out of co-occurrence clustering, as were a handful of repertoires with anomalous nucleotide sharing. This immuneACCESS table, as held by TCRdb, lists in-frame sequences with V and J called but not all clones. Of the missing ones, under half trace to an unresolved V gene in checked studies; the others have no known cause. Clone size and V and J calls were adopted from that table, with D and trimming inferred from the DNA. In all, the sample holds approximately 200,000 clones, and less than 85% of those were seen once. The ten largest clonotypes hold about 1.4% of the sample.

Recombination joined TRBV19 with TRBJ2-1, with TRBD2 identical over 8 junction bases. The sequencing sample was made of PBMCs. The receptor was derived from a girl under 18 in good health and CMV-seropositive. The sequenced DNA is TGTGCCAGTAGTAAACTAGCGGTCTCCTACAATGAGCAGTTCTTC. Its protein reads: CASSKLAVSYNEQFF.